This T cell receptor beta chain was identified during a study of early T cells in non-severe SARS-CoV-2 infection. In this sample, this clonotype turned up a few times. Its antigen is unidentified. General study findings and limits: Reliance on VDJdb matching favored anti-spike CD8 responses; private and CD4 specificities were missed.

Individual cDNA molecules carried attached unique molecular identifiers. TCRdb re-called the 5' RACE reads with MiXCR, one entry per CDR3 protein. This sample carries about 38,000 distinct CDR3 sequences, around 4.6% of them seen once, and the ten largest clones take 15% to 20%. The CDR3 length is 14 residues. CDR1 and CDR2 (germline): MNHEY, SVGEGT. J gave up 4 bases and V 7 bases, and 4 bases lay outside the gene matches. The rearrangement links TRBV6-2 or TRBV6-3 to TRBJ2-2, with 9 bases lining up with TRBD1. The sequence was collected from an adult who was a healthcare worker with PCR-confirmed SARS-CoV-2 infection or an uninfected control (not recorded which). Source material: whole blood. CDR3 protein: CASNPTGGTGELFF. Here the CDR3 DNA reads TGTGCCAGCAATCCGACAGGGGGCACCGGGGAGCTGTTTTTT.